The following is a T cell receptor (beta chain) sequence with its context. This sample was taken from a study of control samples from healthy donors and cancer patients. Germline V lookup: CDR1 SGHDT, CDR2 YYEEEE. Losses at the gene ends were 4 bases for V and 7 bases for J; bases not matched to a gene: 5. The CDR3 runs to 13 residues. Assay: immunoSEQ multiplex PCR; the TCRdb copy retains only in-frame clones and omits some. The data contain approximately 190,000 clones, 91% of them singletons. J is TRBJ1-2 and V is TRBV5-6, with 9 bases fitting TRBD1. The sequencing sample was made of blood. This clonotype was obtained from a man aged 25 to 40 in good health. The chain's CDR3 is CASSARDRAGYTF. DNA of the CDR3: TGTGCCAGCAGCGCCCGGGACAGGGCTGGCTACACCTTC.